This T cell receptor (beta chain) was identified during a study of graft-versus-host responses after intestinal transplantation. Study overall: Transplant recipients had multivisceral, liver-intestinal, or isolated intestinal grafts.

The protocol was immunoSEQ multiplex PCR, while the TCRdb copy is restricted to in-frame clones and leaves out a portion. This table has almost 55,000 clones, more than 80% appearing once. Study observations and caveats: GvH clone levels peaked in circulation, and this peak was associated with early post-transplant HvG declines.

The germline V gene encodes CDR1 LNHDA and CDR2 SQIVND (reference sequence). This CDR3 contains 17 residues. J was trimmed by 1 base and V by 6 bases; bases with no gene match: 7. Worth noting for this clone: The antigen remains undetermined.

The sequence was obtained from a human patient who received an intestinal transplant, so some T cells may come from the graft donor. The sample here was PBMCs, taken nearly 670 days after intestinal transplant. The chain joins TRBV19 to TRBJ2-2, with 11 nucleotides matching TRBD2. CDR3 residues: CASRSVAGGKNTGELFF. The CDR3 bases are TGTGCCAGTAGGTCGGTAGCGGGGGGGAAGAACACCGGGGAGCTGTTTTTT. Supplemented by reference TRBV19 and TRBJ2-2, the full variable domain reads DGGITQSPKYLFRKEGQNVTLSCEQNLNHDAMYWYRQDPGQGLRLIYYSQIVNDFQKGDIAEGYSVSREKKESFPLTVTSAQKNPTAFYLCASRSVAGGKNTGELFFGEGSRLTVL.